The 4 T cell receptor beta chains below were found in one sample sequenced in a study of cytomegalovirus exposure and HLA in healthy donors. The method was immunoSEQ multiplex PCR; TCRdb's version includes in-frame clones alone and lacks a portion of them. The sample holds 90,000 to 150,000 clones, around 88% seen once. The sequencing input was PBMCs. All receptors come from a man between 18 and 35 years old in good health and CMV-seronegative.

The chain combines TRBV7-9 with TRBJ1-2; D not resolved. The V and J ends lost 2 bases and 0 bases respectively, with 7 bases between them. CDR3 length: 14 amino acids. The germline gives CDR1 SEHNR, CDR2 FQNEAQ (reference sequence). The DNA of the CDR3 is TGTGCCAGCAGCTTATTGTCCACTAACTATGGCTACACCTTC. Its protein is CASSLLSTNYGYTF.

V and J are TRBV7-2 and TRBJ2-1, with D tentatively TRBD1 (6 bases). The CDR3 runs 15 residues. V was cut by 3 bases and J by 9 bases, with 18 bases left in between. Looked up from germline, CDR1 is SGHTA and CDR2 is FQGNSA. CDR3 sequence: CASSLLRDNRGEQFF. The CDR3 DNA sequence: TGTGCCAGCAGCTTGCTTCGGGACAATAGGGGTGAGCAGTTCTTC.

The chain employs TRBV6-5 and TRBJ2-2; 7 bases are shared with TRBD1. Trimming took 6 bases from V and 7 from J; bases not matched to a gene: 11. Germline assignment: CDR1 MNHEY and CDR2 SVGAGI. There are 15 residues in the CDR3. The CDR3 DNA is TGTGCCAGCAGATTCGCGCGACAGGGATTCGGGGAGCTGTTTTTT. Residues: CASRFARQGFGELFF.

The chain has TRBV11-3 and TRBJ2-1; 10 bases fit TRBD1. Germline V CDR1 and CDR2: SGHNT, YENEEA. The V gene end was trimmed by 5 bases and the J gene end by 5 bases; junction bases not matched to a gene: 6. The CDR3 sequence is 15 residues long. CDR3 region: CASSHRDRGNNEQFF. DNA for the CDR3: TGTGCCAGCAGCCACCGGGACAGGGGTAACAATGAGCAGTTCTTC.